This T cell receptor beta chain was obtained from a study of T cell repertoires in cytomegalovirus infection. Overall study: A matching HLA type, together with CMV infection, was signaled by public TCR beta signatures. Overall study findings and caveats: Dominating the ex vivo response were TCR beta clonotypes that were CMV-specific and HLA-C-restricted. Identification of carriers of CMV plus the relevant HLA was achieved through cumulative public TCR beta family frequency.

This clonotype was picked up many times. Its antigen is not known. TCRdb analysed the reads with MiXCR anew, one entry per CDR3 protein. The table has under 250,000 distinct CDR3 sequences, under 8.5% seen once. Looked up from germline, CDR1 is MGHDK and CDR2 is SYGVNS. The V end was cut by 4 bases, the J end by 4 bases, with 10 bases between. The CDR3 contains 13 residues. What was sequenced was PBMCs. The chain employs TRBV25-1 and TRBJ1-1, with a tentative D call TRBD1 (6 bases). The clonotype was recovered from a human donor in good health (CMV status not recorded). Some clones in this sample may be carry-over from other donors' samples. The CDR3 region has the DNA TGTGCCAGCAGTGCTACAGGGCCCACTGAAGCTTTCTTT. Amino acid sequence: CASSATGPTEAFF.